These T cell receptor beta chains were read from a single sample in a study of cytomegalovirus exposure and HLA in healthy donors. The table came from immunoSEQ multiplex PCR; TCRdb's copy has only in-frame clones and leaves some out. This sample's table has approximately 140,000 clones. Sample: PBMCs. Every receptor here comes from a middle-aged man in good health and CMV-seronegative. CDR3s leave out the opening cysteine and the closing phenylalanine or tryptophan. The D gene is left open where the match is weak.

14	TRBV4-1	TRBJ2-1	TRBD2	ASSRQLAGEYNEQF
12	TRBV2	TRBJ1-2	-	ASSEGTAGDGYT
13	TRBV5-1	TRBJ1-1	-	ASSGGAGGGTEAF
13	TRBV4-2	TRBJ1-2	-	ASSQAGGDNYGYT
12	TRBV28	TRBJ1-2	-	ASRFPGDPYGYT
12	TRBV25-1	TRBJ1-2	-	ASSESGINYGYT
11	TRBV28	TRBJ2-2	-	ASSLSGGPLLF
15	TRBV4-2	TRBJ2-7	TRBD2	ASSQDERGGAFYEQY
11	TRBV5-1	TRBJ2-3	-	ASSLRQADTQY
12	TRBV7-6	TRBJ2-7	-	ASSFTGSPGEQY
13	TRBV5-4	-	-	ASSYWTLSSYEQY
11	TRBV15	TRBJ1-2	-	ATSRIPGSGYT
13	TRBV19	TRBJ2-7	TRBD1	ASSDPGQGAYEQY
13	TRBV7-3	TRBJ2-3	-	ASSLSSGLSDTQY
13	TRBV7-9	TRBJ1-1	-	ASRLYQTENTEAF
10	TRBV10-3	TRBJ1-2	TRBD1	ATGGVDYGYT
14	TRBV4-2	TRBJ1-1	TRBD1	ASSQGQGLANTEAF
11	TRBV5-6	TRBJ1-1	-	ASSLQGGAEAF
13	TRBV15	TRBJ1-3	-	ATSRATVSGNTIY
12	TRBV10-3	TRBJ1-1	-	AISEGFRDTEAF
14	TRBV27	TRBJ1-5	TRBD1	ASRTSGTAVNQPQH
14	TRBV7-2	TRBJ1-5	-	ASSLGQGGSNQPQH
12	TRBV27	TRBJ2-2	TRBD1	ATLDREVSGELF
14	TRBV5-8	TRBJ1-6	TRBD1	ASSLYRTGNNSPLH
12	TRBV28	TRBJ2-2	-	ASGEEMKIGELF
12	TRBV5-1	TRBJ2-5	TRBD2	ASGVSGAQETQY
13	TRBV7-8	TRBJ1-2	-	ASSPLKGPNYGYT
12	TRBV7-8	TRBJ1-2	TRBD1	ASSVDRGKNGYT
9	TRBV2	TRBJ2-3	-	ASTTTYTQY
12	TRBV7-2	TRBJ2-7	TRBD1	ASSLVAGGNEQY
13	TRBV6-1	TRBJ2-1	TRBD2	ASSENSGGMNEQF
11	TRBV27	TRBJ1-2	TRBD1	ASRYTGGRGYT
13	TRBV18	TRBJ2-5	TRBD1	ASSPGQGDRETQY
12	TRBV10-3	TRBJ1-4	TRBD1	AISDRGRGEKLF
12	TRBV2	TRBJ2-3	-	ASSPQGRGDTQY
13	TRBV9	TRBJ1-3	-	ASSVGPSSGNTIY
16	TRBV18	TRBJ2-7	TRBD2	ASSPGTSGGPYLYEQY
13	TRBV11-2	TRBJ2-7	TRBD1	ASSLRGTGGYEQY
11	TRBV11-3	TRBJ1-1	TRBD1	ASSLDGDSEAF
14	TRBV7-9	TRBJ2-5	TRBD1	ASSLAPGQDQETQY
16	TRBV4-3	TRBJ2-7	TRBD2	ASSLGLAGGRSSYEQY
12	TRBV9	TRBJ1-6	-	ASSALQGDSPLH
14	TRBV9	TRBJ2-2	-	ASNSPGLMNTGELF
13	TRBV5-4	TRBJ2-3	-	ASSQGLTASDTQY
9	TRBV7-8	TRBJ2-1	-	ASTRTGEQF
12	TRBV25-1	TRBJ1-1	-	ASSEEDGYTEAF